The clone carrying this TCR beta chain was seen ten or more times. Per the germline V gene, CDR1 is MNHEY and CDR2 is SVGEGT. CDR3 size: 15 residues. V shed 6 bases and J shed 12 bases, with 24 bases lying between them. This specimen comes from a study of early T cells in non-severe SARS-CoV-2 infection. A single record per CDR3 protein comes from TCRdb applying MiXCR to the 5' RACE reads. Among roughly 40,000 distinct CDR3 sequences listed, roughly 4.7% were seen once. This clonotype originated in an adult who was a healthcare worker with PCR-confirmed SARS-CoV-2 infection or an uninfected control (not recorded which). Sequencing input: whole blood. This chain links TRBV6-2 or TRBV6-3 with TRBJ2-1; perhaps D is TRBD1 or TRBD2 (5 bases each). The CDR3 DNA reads TGTGCCAGCAGCCGATCACAGCCGGGACCCTGGGGGCAGTTCTTC. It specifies CASSRSQPGPWGQFF.